This T cell receptor (beta chain) was obtained from a study of cytomegalovirus exposure and HLA in healthy donors. PCR was performed using 60 Vbeta and 13 Jbeta primers. TCRdb's copy holds only in-frame clones and misses some; the assay was immunoSEQ multiplex PCR. The repertoire holds more than 150,000 clones, with approximately 84% as singletons. This CDR3 has 15 amino acids. The V gene's germline CDR1 is MGHDK and CDR2 SYGVNS. The V gene end was trimmed by 2 bases and the J gene end by 3 bases; junction bases not matched to a gene: 2. Study-wide results and caveats: Rates of TCR association differed by HLA locus in a later analysis, with DRB1 highest and HLA-C lowest. Overall, under 200 TCR beta chains were annotated as cytomegalovirus-associated.

This clone was counted once. The target antigen is unknown. V is TRBV25-1 and J is TRBJ2-7, with 12 bases lining up with TRBD2. The sample consisted of PBMCs. The receptor was derived from a girl under two years old in good health and CMV-seronegative. CDR3 in DNA: TGTGCCAGCAGTGAACTAGCGGGAGGGGACTACGAGCAGTACTTC. Its translation is CASSELAGGDYEQYF.